What follows is one T cell receptor (beta chain) and its context. The antigen is not known. Assay used: immunoSEQ multiplex PCR; TCRdb lists only in-frame clones, some missing. Of some 99,000 clones in the sample, 90% to 95% were seen once. The entry originates in a study of siplizumab effects on memory and regulatory T cells. Regarding the study as a whole: Siplizumab cultures yielded proliferating Tregs whose suppressive function was not confirmed. Some alloreactive sequences were traceable to unstimulated CD4+ memory cells, and siplizumab significantly reduced them. An assignable naive or memory phenotype was lacking in roughly 80-97% of proliferating CD4+ or CD8+ clones.

This CDR3 comprises 13 residues. Germline assignment: CDR1 MGHDK and CDR2 SYGVNS. Trimming shortened V by 7 bases and J by 5 bases, and 12 bases separated the two germline ends. The TCR originated in a human donor in good health. Sequencing was performed on Tregs sorted from blood. This chain uses TRBV25-1 with TRBJ1-5; D perhaps matches TRBD1 (5 bases). The CDR3 region has the DNA TGTGCCAGCAACCGGGACCATGATCAGCCCCAGCATTTT. It yields the protein CASNRDHDQPQHF.